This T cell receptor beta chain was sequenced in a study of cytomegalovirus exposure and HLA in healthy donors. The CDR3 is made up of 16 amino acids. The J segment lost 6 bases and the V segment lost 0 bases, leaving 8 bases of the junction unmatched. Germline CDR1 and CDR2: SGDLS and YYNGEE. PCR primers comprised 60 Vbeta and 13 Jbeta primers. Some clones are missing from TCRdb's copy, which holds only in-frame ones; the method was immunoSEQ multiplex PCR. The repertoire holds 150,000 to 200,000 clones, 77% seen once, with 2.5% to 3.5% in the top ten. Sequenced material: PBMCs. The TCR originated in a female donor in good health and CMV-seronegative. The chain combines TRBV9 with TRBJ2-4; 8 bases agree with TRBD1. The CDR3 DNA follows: TGTGCCAGCAGCGTAGGCGGACAGGGAGTGGCAAACATTCAGTACTTC. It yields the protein CASSVGGQGVANIQYF.